The 2 T cell receptor beta chains below were found in one sample sequenced in a study of blood T cell repertoires in COVID-19. The assay was immunoSEQ multiplex PCR, and TCRdb's table has in-frame clones only and misses some. The sample has about 160,000 clones; about 84% are singletons. The sample was PBMCs or T cells enriched from blood (not recorded which). These receptors originate from a woman between 40 and 50 years old with acute COVID-19.

The V gene is TRBV19, the J gene TRBJ2-7, with TRBD1 matching 10 bases. V gave up 5 bases and J gave up 3 bases; unmatched junction bases: 4. The CDR3 sequence is 14 residues long. Germline values: CDR1 LNHDA, CDR2 SQIVND (reference sequence). CDR3 nucleotides: TGTGCCAGTAGTCCGGGACAGGGGATCTACGAGCAGTACTTC. Its translation: CASSPGQGIYEQYF.

The genes are TRBV18 and TRBJ2-5; 9 bases map to TRBD1. Germline CDR1 and CDR2: KGHSH and LQKENI. The junction had 9 bases not matched to a gene; V was cut back by 5 bases and J by 2 bases. This CDR3 region has 16 residues. The chain's CDR3 is CASSATTGGRQETQYF. The CDR3 coding sequence is TGTGCCAGCTCAGCCACCACAGGGGGCAGGCAAGAGACCCAGTACTTC.